This entry lists 15 T cell receptor beta chains sequenced from one sample in a study of T-cell reconstitution after alpha-beta-depleted transplantation in children. The authors prepared the TCRbeta library with unique molecular identifiers. MiXCR, run by TCRdb on the PCR reads, gives a single entry per CDR3 protein. The repertoire holds 350,000 to 500,000 distinct CDR3 sequences, with roughly two fifths as singletons. Sequencing used PBMCs, obtained before TCRalphabeta/CD19-depleted stem cell transplant. These receptors originate from a girl aged 2 to 10 with aplastic anemia, due to receive a stem cell transplant.

The sample holds many counts of this clonotype. The rearrangement joins TRBV5-1 to TRBJ2-7, with TRBD1 as a possible D gene (5 bases). Germline assignment: CDR1 SGHRS and CDR2 YFSETQ. The CDR3 runs to 12 residues. V was cut by 0 bases and J by 5 bases, with 6 bases left in between. CDR3 DNA sequence: TGCGCCAGCAGCTTGGAGGGGAACGAGCAGTACTTC. It encodes CASSLEGNEQYF.

The genes are TRBV20-1 and TRBJ2-3; D may be TRBD1 (6 bases). Looked up from germline, CDR1 is DFQATT and CDR2 is SNEGSKA (reference sequence). V was shortened by 0 bases and J by 2 bases, with 12 bases between the two germline ends. There are 15 residues in the CDR3. In nucleotides, the CDR3 is TGCAGTGCTAGAGATCTGGACAGAGACACAGATACGCAGTATTTT. Encoded protein: CSARDLDRDTDTQYF.

The chain couples TRBV2 to TRBJ2-7, with a possible D match to TRBD2 (5 bases). CDR1 and CDR2 from the germline V gene are SNHLY and FYNNEI. This CDR3 spans 14 amino acids. V lost 4 bases to trimming and J lost 6 bases, with 16 bases between them. CDR3 region: CASSGNLGRGEQYF. The DNA of the CDR3 is TGTGCCAGCAGTGGGAACCTTGGGAGAGGCGAGCAGTACTTC.

In its sample, this clonotype was seen a few times. Here the CDR3 reads CASSRERGPGELFF. The CDR3 coding sequence is TGCGCCAGCAGCCGCGAACGGGGTCCCGGGGAGCTGTTTTTT. This chain links TRBV4-1 with TRBJ2-2; D is possibly TRBD2 (5 bases). This CDR3 comprises 14 residues. Germline lookup yields CDR1 MGHRA and CDR2 YSYEKL. V was shortened by 4 bases and J by 6 bases, with 12 bases between the two germline ends.

The genes are TRBV2 and TRBJ2-7; 8 bases align to TRBD2. The length of the CDR3 is 15 residues. Germline loops: CDR1 SNHLY, CDR2 FYNNEI. V dropped 3 bases and J dropped 6; count of bases not matched to a gene: 10. The chain's CDR3 is CASSDQAGVPLEQYF. For the CDR3, the DNA is TGTGCCAGCAGTGACCAAGCGGGAGTACCTCTCGAGCAGTACTTC.

This rearrangement joins TRBV5-1 to TRBJ2-5; no clear D. The V gene lost 4 bases and the J gene lost 0 bases, with 10 bases spanning the gap. This CDR3 region has 14 residues. Germline assignment: CDR1 SGHRS and CDR2 YFSETQ. The CDR3 spells CASSPVGYQETQYF. The CDR3, as DNA: TGCGCCAGCAGCCCAGTGGGGTACCAAGAGACCCAGTACTTC.

This clonotype occurred many times. J is TRBJ2-7 and V is TRBV5-1, with 10 bases that match TRBD1. The trim removed 0 bases at V and 2 bases at J, leaving 5 bases unmatched. CDR1 is SGHRS and CDR2 is YFSETQ in the germline V gene. The CDR3 extends over 16 amino acids. CDR3 protein: CASSLGDRGVTYEQYF. The CDR3 DNA sequence: TGCGCCAGCAGCTTGGGGGACAGGGGTGTAACCTACGAGCAGTACTTC. Full variable domain (remainder filled in from reference TRBV5-1 and TRBJ2-7): KAGVTQTPRYLIKTRGQQVTLSCSPISGHRSVSWYQQTPGQGLQFLFEYFSETQRNKGNFPGRFSGRQFSNSRSEMNVSTLELGDSALYLCASSLGDRGVTYEQYFGPGTRLTVT.

There are a few counts of this clonotype. An end of the junction differs from the germline gene, which may be a read error. V usage is TRBV11-2 and J usage is TRBJ2-1; D is ambiguous. The CDR3 totals 11 residues. Germline V lookup: CDR1 SGHAT, CDR2 FQNNGV. The CDR3 here is CASSFGSQRVF. CDR3 sequence (DNA): TGTGCCAGCAGCTTCGGATCCCAAAGGGTCTTC.

This chain links TRBV20-1 with TRBJ1-4, with D uncertain. V was pared by 3 bases and J by 1 base, with 12 bases between. The CDR3 runs 15 residues. Per the germline V gene, CDR1 is DFQATT and CDR2 is SNEGSKA (reference sequence). CDR3 loop: CSASNGLRTNEKLFF. The CDR3 DNA is TGCAGTGCTAGCAACGGGTTGCGAACTAATGAAAAACTGTTTTTT.

In this sample, this clonotype turned up many times. This chain uses TRBV5-1 with TRBJ2-7, with D perhaps matching TRBD1 or TRBD2 (5 bases each). Germline CDR1 is SGHRS and CDR2 is YFSETQ. V lost 4 bases and J 9 bases, leaving 11 bases between the germline ends. The CDR3 spans 11 residues. The CDR3 DNA sequence: TGCGCCAGCAGCGTGGGACCTCTGCAGTACTTC. It is translated as CASSVGPLQYF.

The chain has TRBV29-1 and TRBJ2-1; a weak D match, TRBD2 (6 bases). From germline, CDR1 is SQVTM and CDR2 ANQGSEA. Deletions cut 4 bases from V and 9 bases from J, with 13 bases between. The CDR3 contains 12 residues. This chain's CDR3 is CSVVGRDGEQFF. In nucleotides, the CDR3 is TGCAGCGTTGTCGGGCGGGATGGTGAGCAGTTCTTC.

The chain carries TRBV20-1 and TRBJ2-5; D is possibly TRBD1 (6 bases). The CDR3 loop spans 14 amino acids. The germline gives CDR1 DFQATT, CDR2 SNEGSKA (reference sequence). Here the CDR3 reads CSTPAPGAIETQYF. CDR3 nucleotide sequence: TGCAGCACCCCAGCCCCAGGGGCGATAGAGACCCAGTACTTC.

The chain is built from TRBV7-2 and TRBJ2-5; weak D call: TRBD2 (6 bases). CDR1 is SGHTA, CDR2 FQGNSA, per germline. Trimming shortened V by 1 base and J by 5 bases, and 11 bases separated the two germline ends. The CDR3 extends over 14 amino acids. This chain's CDR3 is CASSLVSGRETQYF. CDR3 coding DNA: TGTGCCAGCAGCTTAGTATCGGGGAGGGAGACCCAGTACTTC. The whole variable domain, remainder taken from reference TRBV7-2 and TRBJ2-5, is GAGVSQSPSNKVTEKGKDVELRCDPISGHTALYWYRQSLGQGLEFLIYFQGNSAPDKSGLPSDRFSAERTGGSVSTLTIQRTQQEDSAVYLCASSLVSGRETQYFGPGTRLLVL.

This clonotype was recorded many times. The V gene is TRBV19, the J gene TRBJ1-1; TRBD1 might be the D (5 bases). Trimming took off 3 bases at V and 0 bases at J, with 8 bases between the two ends. Germline V gene data show CDR1 as LNHDA and CDR2 as SQIVND (reference sequence). CDR3 length: 14 residues. CDR3 bases: TGTGCCAGTAGTATCGGGACGGTGAACACTGAAGCTTTCTTT. The encoded protein is CASSIGTVNTEAFF.

The genes are TRBV7-6 and TRBJ2-1; 11 bases align to TRBD2. CDR3 length equals 16 residues. Trimming at V came to 1 base and at J to 4 bases, leaving 3 bases not matched to a gene. Looked up from germline, CDR1 is SGHVS and CDR2 is FNYEAQ. CDR3 nucleotide sequence: TGTGCCAGCAGCTTAGGAAGGACTAGCGGGTACAATGAGCAGTTCTTC. Translated, it gives CASSLGRTSGYNEQFF.